Below are 4 T cell receptor beta chains sequenced from a single sample in a study of control samples from healthy donors and cancer patients. The table came from immunoSEQ multiplex PCR; TCRdb's copy has only in-frame clones and leaves some out. The sample has around 130,000 clones, about 95% seen once. The specimen sequenced was blood. The receptors here all came from a man aged 25-40 years in good health.

V is TRBV10-1 and J is TRBJ1-1, with D possibly being TRBD1 (5 bases). Trimming left V 6 bases short and J 0 bases short, with 20 bases between. The CDR3 length is 17 residues. The germline V gene has CDR1 WNHNN and CDR2 SYGVQD (reference sequence). The CDR3 loop is CASSEAGTAGVNTEAFF. The CDR3 bases are TGCGCCAGCAGCGAAGCCGGGACGGCCGGAGTGAACACTGAAGCTTTCTTT.

The rearrangement uses TRBV9 and TRBJ1-2, with TRBD1 identical over 7 bases. Germline trimming cut 0 bases from V and 4 bases from J; bases unmatched to any gene: 3. The CDR3 sequence is 14 residues long. Germline assignment: CDR1 SGDLS and CDR2 YYNGEE. The CDR3 DNA reads TGTGCCAGCAGCGTAGGACAGGGTGCCTATGGCTACACCTTC. This gives the protein CASSVGQGAYGYTF.

J is TRBJ2-5 and V is TRBV7-2; D may correspond to TRBD1 or TRBD2 (5 bases each). Germline CDR1 is SGHTA and CDR2 is FQGNSA. With 1 base removed from V and 4 bases from J, the gap between germline ends came to 10 bases. The CDR3 is 14 amino acids. The CDR3 bases are TGTGCCAGCAGCTTAGTCGCAGGGACAGAGACCCAGTACTTC. It specifies CASSLVAGTETQYF.

This sequence joins TRBV7-8 and TRBJ2-1; D not resolved. Germline V lookup: CDR1 SGHVS, CDR2 FQNEAQ. Between the trimmed V and J ends, which lost 5 bases and 3 bases, there was a span of 14 bases. The CDR3 sequence is 15 residues long. CDR3 in amino acids: CASSPPAWFYNEQFF. CDR3 sequence (DNA): TGTGCCAGCAGCCCCCCGGCCTGGTTCTACAATGAGCAGTTCTTC.